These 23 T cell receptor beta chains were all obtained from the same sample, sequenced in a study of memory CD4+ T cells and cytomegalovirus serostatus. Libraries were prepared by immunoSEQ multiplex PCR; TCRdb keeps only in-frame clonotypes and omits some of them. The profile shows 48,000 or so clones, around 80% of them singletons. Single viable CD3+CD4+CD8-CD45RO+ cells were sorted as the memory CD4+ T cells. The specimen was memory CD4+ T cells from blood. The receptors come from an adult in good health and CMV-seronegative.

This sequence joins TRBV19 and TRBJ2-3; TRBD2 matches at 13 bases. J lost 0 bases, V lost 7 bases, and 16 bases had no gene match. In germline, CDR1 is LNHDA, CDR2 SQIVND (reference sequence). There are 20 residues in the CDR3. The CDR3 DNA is TGTGCCAGTACTTCACCCGGGACTAGCGGGACCATACGGAGCACAGATACGCAGTATTTT. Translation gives CASTSPGTSGTIRSTDTQYF.

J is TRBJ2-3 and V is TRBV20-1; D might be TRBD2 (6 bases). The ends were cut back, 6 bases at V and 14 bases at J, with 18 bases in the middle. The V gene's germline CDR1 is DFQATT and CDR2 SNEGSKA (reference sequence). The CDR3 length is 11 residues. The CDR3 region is CSAPSAGRAYF. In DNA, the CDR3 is TGCAGTGCCCCATCCGCGGGGCGCGCGTATTTT.

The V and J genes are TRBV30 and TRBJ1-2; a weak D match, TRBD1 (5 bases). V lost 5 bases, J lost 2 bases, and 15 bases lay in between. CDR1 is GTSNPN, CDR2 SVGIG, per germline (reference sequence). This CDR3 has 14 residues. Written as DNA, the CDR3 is TGTGCCTGGGCGCGGGGGGGTACCAACTATGGCTACACCTTC. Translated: CAWARGGTNYGYTF.

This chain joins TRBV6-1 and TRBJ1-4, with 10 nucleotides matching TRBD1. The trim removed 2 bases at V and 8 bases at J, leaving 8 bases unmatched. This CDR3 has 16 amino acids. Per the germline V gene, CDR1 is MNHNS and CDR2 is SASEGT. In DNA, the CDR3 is TGTGCCAGCAGTGAATTCGCCGGGACAGGGGACGAAAAACTGTTTTTT. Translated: CASSEFAGTGDEKLFF.

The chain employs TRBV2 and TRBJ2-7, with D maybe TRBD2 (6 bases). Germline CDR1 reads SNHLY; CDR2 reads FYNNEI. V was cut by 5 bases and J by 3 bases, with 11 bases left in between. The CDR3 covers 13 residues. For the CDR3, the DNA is TGTGCCAGCAGTCGGGACTTTAACTACGAGCAGTACTTC. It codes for CASSRDFNYEQYF.

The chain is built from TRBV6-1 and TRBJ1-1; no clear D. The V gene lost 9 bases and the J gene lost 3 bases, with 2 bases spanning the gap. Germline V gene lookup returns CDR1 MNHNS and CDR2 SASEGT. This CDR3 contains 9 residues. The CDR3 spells CARDTEAFF. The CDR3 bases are TGTGCCAGAGACACTGAAGCTTTCTTT.

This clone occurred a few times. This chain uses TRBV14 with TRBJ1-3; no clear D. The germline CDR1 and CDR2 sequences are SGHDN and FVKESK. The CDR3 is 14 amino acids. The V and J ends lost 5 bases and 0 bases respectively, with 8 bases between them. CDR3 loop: CASSARFSGNTIYF. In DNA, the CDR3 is TGTGCCAGCAGCGCACGGTTCTCTGGAAACACCATATATTTT.

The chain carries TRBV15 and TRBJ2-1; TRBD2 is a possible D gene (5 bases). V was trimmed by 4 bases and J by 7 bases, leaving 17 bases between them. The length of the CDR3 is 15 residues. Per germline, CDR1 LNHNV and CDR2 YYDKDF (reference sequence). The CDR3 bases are TGTGCCACCAGCATCTATAAGTCGGGGAGTAATGAGCAGTTCTTC. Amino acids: CATSIYKSGSNEQFF.

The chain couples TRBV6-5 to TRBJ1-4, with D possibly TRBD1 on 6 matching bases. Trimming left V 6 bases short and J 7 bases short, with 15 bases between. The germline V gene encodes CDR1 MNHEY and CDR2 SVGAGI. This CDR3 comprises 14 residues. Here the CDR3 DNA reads TGTGCCAGCAGACGGGGGGGCTTCGGTGAAAAACTGTTTTTT. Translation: CASRRGGFGEKLFF.

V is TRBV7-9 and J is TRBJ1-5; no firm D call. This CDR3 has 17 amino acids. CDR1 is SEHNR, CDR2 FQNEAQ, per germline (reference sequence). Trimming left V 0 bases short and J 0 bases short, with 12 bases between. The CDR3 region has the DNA TGTGCCAGCAGCTTAGCAGAGGGCACACATAGCAATCAGCCCCAGCATTTT. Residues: CASSLAEGTHSNQPQHF. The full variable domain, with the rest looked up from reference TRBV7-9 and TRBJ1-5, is DTGVSQNPRHKITKRGQNVTFRCDPISEHNRLYWYRQTLGQGPEFLTYFQNEAQLEKSRLLSDRFSAERPKGSFSTLEIQRTEQGDSAMYLCASSLAEGTHSNQPQHFGDGTRLSIL.

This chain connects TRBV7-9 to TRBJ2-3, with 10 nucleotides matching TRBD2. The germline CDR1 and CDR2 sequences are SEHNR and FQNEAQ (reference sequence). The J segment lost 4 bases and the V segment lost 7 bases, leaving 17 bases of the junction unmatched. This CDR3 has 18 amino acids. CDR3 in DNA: TGTGCCAGCACCACCGGGACTAGCGTATTCATCATGCCAGATACGCAGTATTTT. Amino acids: CASTTGTSVFIMPDTQYF.

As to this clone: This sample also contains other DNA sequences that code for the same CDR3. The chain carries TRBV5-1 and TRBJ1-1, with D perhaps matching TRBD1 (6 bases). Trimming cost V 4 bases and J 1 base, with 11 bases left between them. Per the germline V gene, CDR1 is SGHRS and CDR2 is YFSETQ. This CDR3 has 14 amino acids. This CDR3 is CASSLGAGNTEAFF. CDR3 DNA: TGCGCCAGCAGCCTGGGGGCGGGGAACACTGAAGCTTTCTTT.

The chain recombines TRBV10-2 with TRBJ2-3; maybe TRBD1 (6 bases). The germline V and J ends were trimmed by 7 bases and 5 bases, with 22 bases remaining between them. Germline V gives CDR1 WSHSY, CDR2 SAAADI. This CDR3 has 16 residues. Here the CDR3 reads CASTNPWGQNLDTQYF. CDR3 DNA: TGCGCCAGCACCAACCCATGGGGGCAGAATTTAGATACGCAGTATTTT.

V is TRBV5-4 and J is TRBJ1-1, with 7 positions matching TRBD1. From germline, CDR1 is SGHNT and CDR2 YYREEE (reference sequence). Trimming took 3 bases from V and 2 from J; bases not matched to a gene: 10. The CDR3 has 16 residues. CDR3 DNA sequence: TGTGCCAGCAGCTCCCTCCTGGGGACAGCCAACACTGAAGCTTTCTTT. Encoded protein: CASSSLLGTANTEAFF.

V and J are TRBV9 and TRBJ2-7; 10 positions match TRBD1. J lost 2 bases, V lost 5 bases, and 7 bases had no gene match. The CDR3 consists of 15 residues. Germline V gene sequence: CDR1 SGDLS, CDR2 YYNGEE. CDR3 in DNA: TGTGCCAGCAGTTCCGGGACAGGGGCGACCTACGAGCAGTACTTC. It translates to CASSSGTGATYEQYF.

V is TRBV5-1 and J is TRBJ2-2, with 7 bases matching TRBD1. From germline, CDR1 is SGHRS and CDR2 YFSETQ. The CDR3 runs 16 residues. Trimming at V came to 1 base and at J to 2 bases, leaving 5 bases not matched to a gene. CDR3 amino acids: CASSLLGQRNTGELFF. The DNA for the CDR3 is TGCGCCAGCAGCTTGTTGGGACAGAGAAACACCGGGGAGCTGTTTTTT.

The chain's CDR3 is CASSPTRNTGELFF. The CDR3, as DNA: TGTGCCAGTTCACCGACCAGAAACACCGGGGAGCTGTTTTTT. The chain has TRBV19 and TRBJ2-2, with D hard to call. The CDR3 loop spans 14 amino acids. Germline V gives CDR1 LNHDA, CDR2 SQIVND (reference sequence). V was cut by 8 bases and J by 2 bases, with 12 bases left in between.

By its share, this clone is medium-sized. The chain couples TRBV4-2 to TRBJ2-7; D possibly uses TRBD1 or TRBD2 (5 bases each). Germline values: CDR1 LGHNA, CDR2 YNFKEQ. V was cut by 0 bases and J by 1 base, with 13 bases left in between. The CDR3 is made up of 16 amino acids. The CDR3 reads CASSQEGDRISYEQYF. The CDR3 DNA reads TGTGCCAGCAGCCAAGAGGGAGACAGAATATCCTACGAGCAGTACTTC.

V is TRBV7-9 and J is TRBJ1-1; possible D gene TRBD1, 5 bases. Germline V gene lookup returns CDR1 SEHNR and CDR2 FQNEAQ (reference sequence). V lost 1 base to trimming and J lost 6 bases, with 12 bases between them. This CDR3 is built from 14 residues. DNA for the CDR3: TGTGCCAGCAGCTTAGAGGGATTAGGGGCTGAAGCTTTCTTT. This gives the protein CASSLEGLGAEAFF.

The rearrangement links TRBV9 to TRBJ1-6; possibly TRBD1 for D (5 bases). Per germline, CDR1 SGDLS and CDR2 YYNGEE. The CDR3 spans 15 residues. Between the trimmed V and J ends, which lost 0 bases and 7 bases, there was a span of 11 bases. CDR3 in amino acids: CASSVDGGRNSPLHF. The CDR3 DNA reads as TGTGCCAGCAGCGTAGATGGGGGAAGGAATTCACCCCTCCACTTT.

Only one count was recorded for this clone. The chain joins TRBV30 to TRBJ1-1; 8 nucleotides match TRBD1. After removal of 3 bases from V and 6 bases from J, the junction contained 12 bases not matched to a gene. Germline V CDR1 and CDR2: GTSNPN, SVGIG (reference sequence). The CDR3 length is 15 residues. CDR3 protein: CAWSPSQGARSEAFF. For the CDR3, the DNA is TGTGCCTGGAGCCCCTCCCAGGGGGCCCGATCTGAAGCTTTCTTT.

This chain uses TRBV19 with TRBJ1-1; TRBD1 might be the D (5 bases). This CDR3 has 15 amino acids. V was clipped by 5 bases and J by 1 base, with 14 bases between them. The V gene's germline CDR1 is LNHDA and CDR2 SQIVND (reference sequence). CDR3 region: CASSLRGGRNTEAFF. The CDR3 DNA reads TGTGCCAGTAGTCTCCGGGGGGGGAGGAACACTGAAGCTTTCTTT.

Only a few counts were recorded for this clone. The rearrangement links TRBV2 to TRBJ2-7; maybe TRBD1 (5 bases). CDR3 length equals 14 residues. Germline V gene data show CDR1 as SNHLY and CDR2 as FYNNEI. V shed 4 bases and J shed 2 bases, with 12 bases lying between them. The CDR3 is CASSVRRGAYEQYF. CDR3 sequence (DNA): TGTGCCAGCAGTGTTCGAAGGGGTGCCTACGAGCAGTACTTC.